These 25 T cell receptor beta chains were sequenced from one sample in a study of blood T cell repertoires in COVID-19. TCRdb keeps only in-frame clones here, not all; method: immunoSEQ multiplex PCR. The table records more than 120,000 clones, approximately 90% of them present only once. Source material: peripheral blood. The receptor set was obtained from a woman in her forties or fifties with active or convalescent COVID-19.

V gene TRBV7-2 combines with J gene TRBJ2-5, with 10 nucleotides matching TRBD2. The V gene's germline CDR1 is SGHTA and CDR2 FQGNSA. V was clipped by 6 bases and J by 2 bases; unmatched bases: 12. This CDR3 has 17 residues. CDR3 in amino acids: CASSLGRTSGKQETQYF. CDR3 nucleotide sequence: TGTGCCAGCAGTCTGGGTAGGACTAGCGGAAAACAAGAGACCCAGTACTTC.

This rearrangement joins TRBV9 to TRBJ1-3; TRBD1 aligns across 7 bases. The V gene end was trimmed by 2 bases and the J gene end by 0 bases; junction bases not matched to a gene: 2. This CDR3 has 15 amino acids. Germline V gene sequence: CDR1 SGDLS, CDR2 YYNGEE. The CDR3 nucleotides are TGTGCCAGCAGCGTGACAGGGAGCTCTGGAAACACCATATATTTT. Its translation is CASSVTGSSGNTIYF.

J is TRBJ2-3 and V is TRBV7-2; a weak D match, TRBD2 (6 bases). From germline, CDR1 is SGHTA and CDR2 FQGNSA. The CDR3 is 15 residues long. Trimming stripped 8 bases from V and 0 bases from J, with 15 bases between. DNA for the CDR3: TGTGCCAGCGACTTCGGGGACTCTAGCACAGATACGCAGTATTTT. Translating gives CASDFGDSSTDTQYF. The whole variable domain, filled in from reference TRBV7-2 and TRBJ2-3, reads GAGVSQSPSNKVTEKGKDVELRCDPISGHTALYWYRQSLGQGLEFLIYFQGNSAPDKSGLPSDRFSAERTGGSVSTLTIQRTQQEDSAVYLCASDFGDSSTDTQYFGPGTRLTVL.

This chain uses TRBV3-1 (or the pseudogene TRBV3-2) with TRBJ1-6; D ambiguous. There are 16 residues in the CDR3. With 4 bases removed from V and 1 base from J, the gap between germline ends came to 11 bases. Per the germline V gene, CDR1 is LGHDT and CDR2 is YNNKEL (reference sequence). The CDR3 sequence is CASSRQRGSYNSPLHF. CDR3 nucleotide sequence: TGTGCCAGCAGCCGTCAGCGGGGTTCCTATAATTCACCCCTCCACTTT.

The V call is TRBV16, the J call TRBJ1-5; D is unclear. Germline V lookup: CDR1 KGHSY, CDR2 FQNENV. V was clipped by 3 bases and J by 1 base, with 4 bases between them. This CDR3 is built from 13 residues. CDR3 coding DNA: TGTGCCAGCAGCCAGGGCAGCAATCAGCCCCAGCATTTT. Protein product: CASSQGSNQPQHF. Complete variable domain (other parts from reference TRBV16 and TRBJ1-5): GEEVAQTPKHLVRGEGQKAKLYCAPIKGHSYVFWYQQVLKNEFKFLISFQNENVFDETGMPKERFSAKCLPNSPCSLEIQATKLEDSAVYFCASSQGSNQPQHFGDGTRLSIL.

This clone was detected once. The rearrangement links TRBV30 to TRBJ1-1; maybe TRBD1 (5 bases). The V end was cut by 0 bases, the J end by 1 base, with 9 bases between. Germline V gene lookup returns CDR1 GTSNPN and CDR2 SVGIG (reference sequence). The CDR3 has 14 amino acids. This CDR3 reads CAWSVGRGNTEAFF. CDR3 nucleotide sequence: TGTGCCTGGAGTGTCGGGAGGGGGAACACTGAAGCTTTCTTT.

The chain joins TRBV29-1 to TRBJ1-1, with D maybe TRBD1 (5 bases). V was trimmed by 6 bases and J by 4 bases, leaving 27 bases between them. This CDR3 spans 17 amino acids. Germline CDR1 SQVTM, CDR2 ANQGSEA. In nucleotides, the CDR3 is TGCAGCGTCCTCCAGGCAGGGTTTCGGGCTGTGGGCACTGAAGCTTTCTTT. It yields the protein CSVLQAGFRAVGTEAFF.

This chain uses TRBV2 with TRBJ1-1, with 7 bases aligning to TRBD1. J lost 5 bases, V lost 5 bases, and 2 bases had no gene match. The CDR3 has 12 amino acids. The germline CDR1 and CDR2 sequences are SNHLY and FYNNEI. The CDR3 loop is CASSNRGTEAFF. CDR3 in DNA: TGTGCCAGCAGTAACAGGGGTACTGAAGCTTTCTTT.

This clone showed up just a few times. The chain joins TRBV29-1 to TRBJ2-7, with 9 bases that match TRBD2. CDR1 is SQVTM, CDR2 ANQGSEA, per germline. This CDR3 is built from 14 residues. V shed 3 bases, J shed 5 bases, and the junction held 8 bases outside the gene matches. CDR3 loop: CSVEIGLAHDEQYF. CDR3 bases: TGCAGCGTTGAGATAGGACTAGCGCACGACGAGCAGTACTTC.

The J gene is TRBJ1-5, the V gene TRBV5-1, with TRBD1 matching 8 bases. Germline loops: CDR1 SGHRS, CDR2 YFSETQ. V gave up 4 bases and J gave up 6 bases; unmatched junction bases: 3. CDR3 length equals 13 residues. The CDR3 region has the DNA TGCGCCAGCAGCCAGGGGGCTAGTCAGCCCCAGCATTTT. Translated: CASSQGASQPQHF.

The rearrangement uses TRBV27 and TRBJ1-1, with a possible D match to TRBD1 (5 bases). CDR1 is MNHEY and CDR2 is SMNVEV in the germline V gene (reference sequence). The CDR3 is made up of 15 amino acids. V shed 0 bases and J shed 2 bases, with 10 bases lying between them. CDR3 in DNA: TGTGCCAGCAGTTTATCTCGTCAGGGAAACACTGAAGCTTTCTTT. Its translation is CASSLSRQGNTEAFF.

The chain recombines TRBV5-1 with TRBJ2-7, with a possible D match to TRBD1 (6 bases). The CDR3 totals 13 residues. V was cut by 1 base and J by 5 bases, with 10 bases left in between. Germline V gene data show CDR1 as SGHRS and CDR2 as YFSETQ. CDR3 region: CASSLNRANEQYF. CDR3 DNA: TGCGCCAGCAGCTTGAACAGGGCCAACGAGCAGTACTTC.

The rearrangement uses TRBV7-9 and TRBJ1-6, with unresolved D. There are 15 residues in the CDR3. V shed 5 bases and J shed 6 bases, with 14 bases lying between them. Germline CDR1 and CDR2: SEHNR and FQNEAQ (reference sequence). Here the CDR3 reads CASSLQYGGNSPLHF. The CDR3 coding sequence is TGTGCCAGCAGCCTCCAATACGGAGGTAATTCACCCCTCCACTTT.

The chain has TRBV5-1 and TRBJ2-7, with TRBD2 identical over 13 bases. The germline CDR1 and CDR2 sequences are SGHRS and YFSETQ. The ends lost 2 bases at V and 3 bases at J; junction bases unmatched: 5. The CDR3 covers 16 residues. The CDR3 DNA sequence: TGCGCCAGCAGCTTAGAGACTAGCGGGGGGATCTACGAGCAGTACTTC. The encoded protein is CASSLETSGGIYEQYF. Variable domain in full (rest from reference TRBV5-1 and TRBJ2-7): KAGVTQTPRYLIKTRGQQVTLSCSPISGHRSVSWYQQTPGQGLQFLFEYFSETQRNKGNFPGRFSGRQFSNSRSEMNVSTLELGDSALYLCASSLETSGGIYEQYFGPGTRLTVT.

The sample holds one count of this clone. The chain employs TRBV5-1 and TRBJ2-2; possible D gene TRBD2, 5 bases. The CDR3 has 14 residues. V was cut by 3 bases and J by 6 bases, with 12 bases left in between. Germline V gene sequence: CDR1 SGHRS, CDR2 YFSETQ. The CDR3 region is CASSWTPGAGELFF. CDR3 bases: TGCGCCAGCAGCTGGACCCCCGGGGCCGGGGAGCTGTTTTTT.

The chain uses TRBV12-3 or TRBV12-4 and TRBJ2-7, with D possibly matching TRBD2 (5 bases). V lost 5 bases and J lost 4, with 9 bases in between. The CDR3 has 12 residues. The CDR3, as DNA: TGTGCCAGCAGTACTAGTACGTACGAGCAGTACTTC. Translating gives CASSTSTYEQYF.

This clone is a singleton in its sample. V gene TRBV7-3 combines with J gene TRBJ2-6; the D is unclear. Germline lookup yields CDR1 SGHTA and CDR2 FQGTGA. This CDR3 is 15 amino acids long. Trimming shortened V by 5 bases and J by 0 bases, and 8 bases separated the two germline ends. CDR3 loop: CASSQQVSGANVLTF. The DNA for the CDR3 is TGTGCCAGCAGCCAGCAGGTCTCTGGGGCCAACGTCCTGACTTTC.

This clone appeared a few times. The chain joins TRBV3-1 (or the pseudogene TRBV3-2) to TRBJ1-2; a possible D gene is TRBD1 (5 bases). This CDR3 has 15 residues. Germline loops: CDR1 LGHDT, CDR2 YNNKEL (reference sequence). The V and J ends lost 4 bases and 4 bases respectively, with 16 bases between them. CDR3 sequence: CASSRGPSGGYGYTF. CDR3 coding DNA: TGTGCCAGCAGCCGGGGTCCCTCGGGGGGCTATGGCTACACCTTC.

The chain recombines TRBV3-1 (or the pseudogene TRBV3-2) with TRBJ2-1; the match to TRBD2 covers 8 bases. CDR3 size: 15 residues. J gave up 6 bases and V 6 bases, and 10 bases lay outside the gene matches. Germline CDR1 and CDR2: LGHDT and YNNKEL (reference sequence). DNA for the CDR3: TGTGCCAGCAGGTCCGGGACTAGTCTTAGCAATGAGCAGTTCTTC. Protein sequence: CASRSGTSLSNEQFF.

The chain combines TRBV10-1 with TRBJ1-1; the D is unclear. The CDR3 is 15 amino acids. Germline V gives CDR1 WNHNN, CDR2 SYGVQD (reference sequence). The germline V and J ends were trimmed by 7 bases and 1 base, with 16 bases remaining between them. CDR3 DNA: TGCGCCAGCATCCTGCCGGAAAACAGGAACACTGAAGCTTTCTTT. This encodes CASILPENRNTEAFF.

The rearrangement joins TRBV19 to TRBJ2-7; 9 bases align to TRBD1. V gave up 6 bases and J gave up 3 bases; unmatched junction bases: 3. Germline CDR1 and CDR2: LNHDA and SQIVND (reference sequence). The CDR3 consists of 13 residues. CDR3 loop: CASRAGQGYEQYF. CDR3 nucleotide sequence: TGTGCCAGTAGAGCGGGACAGGGCTACGAGCAGTACTTC.

The chain uses TRBV6-2 or TRBV6-3 and TRBJ2-3; TRBD2 matches 13 bases. The CDR3 sequence is 19 residues long. The V segment lost 0 bases and the J segment 6 bases; nucleotides outside the gene matches: 12. The germline V gene has CDR1 MNHEY and CDR2 SVGEGT. CDR3 sequence reads: CASSYSMGTGLAGMDTQYF. The CDR3 DNA is TGTGCCAGCAGTTACTCGATGGGGACGGGACTAGCGGGAATGGATACGCAGTATTTT.

V and J are TRBV20-1 and TRBJ1-2; 7 nucleotides agree with TRBD1. The CDR3 length is 13 residues. Germline CDR1 is DFQATT and CDR2 is SNEGSKA (reference sequence). The V gene end was trimmed by 5 bases and the J gene end by 7 bases; junction bases not matched to a gene: 10. CDR3 sequence: CSARVKGAGGYTF. The CDR3 DNA is TGCAGTGCTCGTGTGAAGGGGGCCGGTGGCTACACCTTC.

V gene TRBV5-6 combines with J gene TRBJ2-1; D possibly corresponds to TRBD2 (5 bases). The CDR3 is 17 amino acids. Germline V gene data show CDR1 as SGHDT and CDR2 as YYEEEE. Trimming took off 5 bases at V and 2 bases at J, with 20 bases between the two ends. CDR3 in DNA: TGTGCCAGCAGACCAAGGCCAATAGCGTCCCCCTACAATGAGCAGTTCTTC. Encoded protein: CASRPRPIASPYNEQFF.

The V and J genes are TRBV7-2 and TRBJ2-7; 8 nucleotides agree with TRBD1. V trimming: 4 bases; J trimming: 6 bases; junction bases outside the gene matches: 5. Germline CDR1 SGHTA, CDR2 FQGNSA. This CDR3 has 13 residues. The CDR3: CASSWDRNGEQYF. CDR3 DNA: TGTGCCAGCAGCTGGGACAGGAACGGCGAGCAGTACTTC.